A selection of T cell receptor beta chains follows, all from one sample in a study of vaccination and CD4 T cells after COVID-19. For these receptors, no antigen is known. TCRdb processed the PCR reads anew with MiXCR; each CDR3 protein has one entry. This sample carries about 18,000 distinct CDR3 sequences, 53% of them seen once, and the ten largest clones take around a sixth. Material: CD4+ T cells from blood, cultured in vitro, obtained before SARS-CoV-2 vaccination. The receptor source for this set is a human donor who had recovered from COVID-19. CDR3s include the opening cysteine and the closing phenylalanine or tryptophan. D genes are given only for firm matches. For some rows the clone size is stated as once, few or many, or as a class when expanded; others skip it.

NA | few | TRBJ1-6 | TRBV7-3 | CASSLTGVGNSPLHF | TGTGCCAGCAGCCTAACGGGAGTGGGAAATTCACCCCTCCACTTT
TRBD2 | few | TRBJ2-3 | TRBV7-2 | CASSPRGGGNTQYF | TGTGCCAGCAGCCCCCGAGGCGGGGGTAATACGCAGTATTTT
NA | NA | TRBJ1-2 | TRBV19 | CASSIAGRGYGYTF | TGTGCCAGTAGTATAGCCGGGAGGGGCTATGGCTACACCTTC
TRBD1 | few | TRBJ1-5 | TRBV20-1 | CSAAQGRDQPQHF | TGCAGTGCTGCACAGGGGAGAGACCAGCCCCAGCATTTT
TRBD1 | few | TRBJ1-2 | TRBV11-2 | CASSPGQHYGYTF | TGTGCCAGCAGCCCGGGACAGCACTATGGCTACACCTTC
NA | few | TRBJ1-5 | TRBV10-3 | CAISESPEIQPQHF | TGTGCCATCAGTGAGTCCCCAGAGATCCAGCCCCAGCATTTT
TRBD2 | once | TRBJ2-1 | TRBV19 | CASSTSSGGPYNEQFF | TGTGCCAGTAGTACCTCTAGCGGGGGGCCGTACAATGAGCAGTTCTTC
TRBD2 | few | TRBJ2-1 | TRBV27 | CASQTERGLSVHNEQFF | TGTGCCAGTCAGACCGAGCGGGGCCTAAGTGTCCACAATGAGCAGTTCTTC
NA | NA | TRBJ1-2 | TRBV6-2/TRBV6-3 | CASRMAVVDGYTF | TGTGCCAGCAGGATGGCGGTGGTGGATGGCTACACCTTC
NA | few | TRBJ1-6 | TRBV6-2/TRBV6-3 | CASSYPHSPLHF | TGTGCCAGCAGTTACCCGCATTCACCCCTCCACTTT
NA | few | TRBJ1-5 | TRBV6-1 | CASRARGPSNQPQHF | TGTGCCAGCAGGGCCCGGGGGCCTAGCAATCAGCCCCAGCATTTT
TRBD1 | NA | TRBJ2-3 | TRBV27 | CASSFLGQELVDTQYF | TGTGCCAGCAGTTTCCTCGGACAGGAACTTGTAGATACGCAGTATTTT
NA | NA | TRBJ2-7 | TRBV11-2 | CASRPLGYEQYF | TGTGCCAGCCGTCCATTGGGCTACGAGCAGTACTTC
NA | NA | TRBJ1-2 | TRBV19 | CASSISEGAYGYTF | TGTGCCAGTAGTATTTCGGAGGGCGCCTATGGCTACACCTTC
NA | few | TRBJ2-7 | TRBV6-1 | CASSEVRGGYEQYF | TGTGCCAGCAGTGAAGTGAGGGGCGGCTACGAGCAGTACTTC
TRBD2 | NA | TRBJ2-1 | TRBV27 | CASSYDLAGEYNEQFF | TGTGCCAGCAGTTACGATCTAGCGGGAGAGTACAATGAGCAGTTCTTC
TRBD2 | few | TRBJ2-2 | TRBV15 | CATSLNGGENTGELFF | TGTGCCACCAGCTTGAACGGGGGGGAGAACACCGGGGAGCTGTTTTTT
NA | NA | TRBJ1-1 | TRBV7-6 | CASSLAGGRNTEAFF | TGTGCCAGCAGCCTGGCTGGGGGAAGGAACACTGAAGCTTTCTTT